This T cell receptor (beta chain) emerged from a study of T cell responses to AZD1222 COVID-19 vaccine. With regard to this clone: What it binds is unknown.

Pooling of second doses given at about 4 or about 12 weeks was done. TCRdb keeps only in-frame clones here, not all; method: immunoSEQ multiplex PCR. The sample includes roughly 200,000 clones, more than 85% seen only once; the top ten take around 3.6%. J gave up 8 bases and V 5 bases, and 14 bases lay outside the gene matches. The germline V gene encodes CDR1 SGHAT and CDR2 FQNNGV. The CDR3 has 15 residues. Study-level findings and limits: Repertoires were collected only later (after the peak T cell response had occurred). An increase in Spike-specific TCR breadth and depth was observed after two AZD1222 doses. Clonal diversity may have been underestimated in mostly white British donors.

The J gene is TRBJ1-2, the V gene TRBV11-2; the match to TRBD1 covers 7 bases. This clonotype originated in an adult who received the AZD1222 COVID-19 vaccine. The input for sequencing was peripheral blood, taken 28 days after the second AZD1222 dose. CDR3 DNA: TGTGCCAGCAGCACCCCCCGGGACAGAAGCAGGGGCTACACCTTC. This translates into CASSTPRDRSRGYTF.